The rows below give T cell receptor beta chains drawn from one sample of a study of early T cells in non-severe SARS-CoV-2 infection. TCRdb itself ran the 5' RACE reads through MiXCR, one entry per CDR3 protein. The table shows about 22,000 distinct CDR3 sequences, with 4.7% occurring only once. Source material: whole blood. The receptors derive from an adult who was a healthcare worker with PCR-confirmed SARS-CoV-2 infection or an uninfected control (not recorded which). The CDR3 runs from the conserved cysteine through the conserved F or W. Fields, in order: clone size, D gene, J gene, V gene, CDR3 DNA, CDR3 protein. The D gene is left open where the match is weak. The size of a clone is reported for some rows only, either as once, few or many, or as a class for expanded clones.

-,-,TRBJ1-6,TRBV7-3,TGTGCCAGCAGCCCCCCCGACACTGCCTCCTATAATTCACCCCTCCACTTT,CASSPPDTASYNSPLHF
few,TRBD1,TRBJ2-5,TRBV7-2,TGTGCCAGCAGCTTAGGAGGGCAGGGGGCCCAGTACTTC,CASSLGGQGAQYF
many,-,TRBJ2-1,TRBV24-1,TGTGCCACCAGTGAACTCAATGAGCAGTTCTTC,CATSELNEQFF
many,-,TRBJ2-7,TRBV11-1,TGTGCCAGCAGCCTCCTTTCAGGGGCTTACGAGCAGTACTTC,CASSLLSGAYEQYF
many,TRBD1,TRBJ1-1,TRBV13,TGTGCCAGCAGCTTAGAAACAGGGGGCACTGAAGCTTTCTTT,CASSLETGGTEAFF
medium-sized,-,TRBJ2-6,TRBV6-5,TGTGCCAGCAGTTACTCGACGGCTGGGGCCAACGTCCTGACTTTC,CASSYSTAGANVLTF
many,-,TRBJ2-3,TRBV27,TGTGCCAGCAGTTTTCCTAGCACTAGCACAGATACGCAGTATTTT,CASSFPSTSTDTQYF
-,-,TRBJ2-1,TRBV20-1,TGCAGTGCTACTAGACAGGCGTACAATGAGCAGTTCTTC,CSATRQAYNEQFF
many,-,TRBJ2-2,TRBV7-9,TGTGCCAGCTCCCGAAGCGGAGGACCCAACACCGGGGAGCTGTTTTTT,CASSRSGGPNTGELFF
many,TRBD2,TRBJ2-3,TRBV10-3,TGTGCCATCAGGGGACTAGGGAACACAGATACGCAGTATTTT,CAIRGLGNTDTQYF
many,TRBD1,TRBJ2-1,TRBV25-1,TGTGCCAGCAGTCAGACAGGGCCCAAGGATGAGCAGTTCTTC,CASSQTGPKDEQFF
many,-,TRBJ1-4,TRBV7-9,TGTGCCAGCAGCCTTCGTAAGAGCGGTGAAAAACTGTTTTTT,CASSLRKSGEKLFF
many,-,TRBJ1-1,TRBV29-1,TGCAGCGTTGAGCAGAACTTCGGGAACACTGAAGCTTTCTTT,CSVEQNFGNTEAFF
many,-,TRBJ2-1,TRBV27,TGTGCCAGCAGCTCGACATACCGCAATGAGCAGTTCTTC,CASSSTYRNEQFF
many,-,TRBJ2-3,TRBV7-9,TGTGCCAGCAGCTTAGGACAGGGCACAGATACGCAGTATTTT,CASSLGQGTDTQYF
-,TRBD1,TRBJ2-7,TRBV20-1,TGCAGTGCTACCGGGACAGACCCCTACGAGCAGTACTTC,CSATGTDPYEQYF
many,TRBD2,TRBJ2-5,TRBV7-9,TGTGCCAGCAGGTCCGGGAGGTTCCAAGAGACCCAGTACTTC,CASRSGRFQETQYF
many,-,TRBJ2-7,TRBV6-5,TGTGCCAGCAGTTACTCGACAGGAGCCAGAACCTACGAGCAGTACTTC,CASSYSTGARTYEQYF
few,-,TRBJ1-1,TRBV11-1,TGTGCCAGCAGCTTAAACAGGAGGGGCACTGAAGCTTTCTTT,CASSLNRRGTEAFF
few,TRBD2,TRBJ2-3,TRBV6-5,TGTGCCAGCAGACGGGGACTAGCGGGGGGGCATTATACGCAGTATTTT,CASRRGLAGGHYTQYF
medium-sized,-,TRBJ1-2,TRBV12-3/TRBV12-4,TGTGCCAGCAGTTTGAGGGACAACTATGGCTACACCTTC,CASSLRDNYGYTF
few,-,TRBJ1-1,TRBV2,TGTGCCAGCAGTTTTTTAGGGGGGGACACTGAAGCTTTCTTT,CASSFLGGDTEAFF
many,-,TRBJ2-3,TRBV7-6,TGTGCCAGCACCAATACAGATACGCAGTATTTT,CASTNTDTQYF
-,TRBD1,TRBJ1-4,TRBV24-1,TGTGCCACCAGTGAGGGGGACAGGGCGTCTAATGAAAAACTGTTTTTT,CATSEGDRASNEKLFF
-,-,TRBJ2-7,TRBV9,TGTGCCAGCAGCCCCTTAGGCAGCTCCTACGAGCAGTACTTC,CASSPLGSSYEQYF
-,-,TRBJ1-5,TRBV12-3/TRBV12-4,TGTGCCAGCAGCTCAAATCAGCCCCAGCATTTT,CASSSNQPQHF
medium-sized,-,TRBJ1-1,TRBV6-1,TGTGCCAGCAGAGGCTTAGGGGCGATGAACACTGAAGCTTTCTTT,CASRGLGAMNTEAFF
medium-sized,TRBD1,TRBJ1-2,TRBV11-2,TGTGCCAGCAGCGGGACAGGGAAATTGGTTGATGGCTACACCTTC,CASSGTGKLVDGYTF
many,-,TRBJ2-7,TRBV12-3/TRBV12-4,TGTGCCAGCAGCATACTTTTCTCCAGGGTCTCCTACGAGCAGTACTTC,CASSILFSRVSYEQYF
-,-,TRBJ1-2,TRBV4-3,TGCGCCAGCAGCCAAGAACCGGGATTAGCCTATGGCTACACCTTC,CASSQEPGLAYGYTF
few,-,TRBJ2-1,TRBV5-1,TGCGCCACCCAGCCTACCCCCGGGACCAACAATGAGCAGTTCTTC,CATQPTPGTNNEQFF
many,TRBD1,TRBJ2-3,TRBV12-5,TGTGCTAGTGGTTTTCCCCCGGGACAGGGGCCAGATACGCAGTATTTT,CASGFPPGQGPDTQYF
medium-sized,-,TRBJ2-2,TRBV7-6,TGTGCCAGCAGCCAAGGACCCCGGGGCGGGGAGCTGTTTTTT,CASSQGPRGGELFF
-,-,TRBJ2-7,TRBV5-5,TGTGCCAGCAGCTTGGAGGAGGGGGCCGTTGGGTCCTACGAGCAGTACTTC,CASSLEEGAVGSYEQYF
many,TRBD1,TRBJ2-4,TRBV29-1,TGCAGCGTGTGGACAGGGAAAAACATTCAGTACTTC,CSVWTGKNIQYF
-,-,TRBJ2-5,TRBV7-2,TGTGCCAGCAGCTTTATTACAGCAACTTATCAAGAGACCCAGTACTTC,CASSFITATYQETQYF
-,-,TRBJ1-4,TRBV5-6,TGTGCCAGCAGCTTGTTACTTAATGAAAAACTGTTTTTT,CASSLLLNEKLFF
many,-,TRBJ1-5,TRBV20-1,TGCAGTGCTAGAGTTCAAGGGGGTAGCAATCAGCCCCAGCATTTT,CSARVQGGSNQPQHF
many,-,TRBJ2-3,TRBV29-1,TGCAGCGTTCGCGGGGTCCTTGGCACAGATACGCAGTATTTT,CSVRGVLGTDTQYF
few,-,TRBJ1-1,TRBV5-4,TGTGCCAGCAGCTCGCCCGTCTGGGGGGATTTGTCTGAAGCTTTCTTT,CASSSPVWGDLSEAFF
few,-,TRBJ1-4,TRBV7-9,TGTGCCAGCAGGCATACAGGGCCCGGCAATGAAAAACTGTTTTTT,CASRHTGPGNEKLFF
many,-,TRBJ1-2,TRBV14,TGTGCCAGCAGCCAAGTCGCAGTACTCCACTACTATTTTGGCTACACCTTC,CASSQVAVLHYYFGYTF
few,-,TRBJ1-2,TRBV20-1,TGCAGTGCTACGGGCGTGGGGGCCTACTATGGCTACACCTTC,CSATGVGAYYGYTF
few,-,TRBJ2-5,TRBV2,TGTGCCAGCAGTGAACACCTCCAAGAGACCCAGTACTTC,CASSEHLQETQYF
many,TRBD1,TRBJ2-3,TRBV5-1,TGCGCCAGCAGCTTGGGACAGGGACCCGATACGCAGTATTTT,CASSLGQGPDTQYF
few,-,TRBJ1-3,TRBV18,TGTGCCAGCTCACTACAAGGAGCCTCTGGAAACACCATATATTTT,CASSLQGASGNTIYF
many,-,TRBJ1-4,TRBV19,TGTGCCAGTAGTATACAACTGGCTGAAAAACTGTTTTTT,CASSIQLAEKLFF
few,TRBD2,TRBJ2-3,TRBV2,TGTGCCAGCGTAGCGGGGGACCTCACAGATACGCAGTATTTT,CASVAGDLTDTQYF
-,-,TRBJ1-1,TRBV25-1,TGTGCCAGCAGTGTTACACCGAACACTGAAGCTTTCTTT,CASSVTPNTEAFF
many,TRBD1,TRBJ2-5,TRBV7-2,TGTGCCAGCAGGCTCGACAGGGGAGAGACCCAGTACTTC,CASRLDRGETQYF
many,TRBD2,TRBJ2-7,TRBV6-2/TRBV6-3,TGTGCCAGCAGTTACGAGCGGGGTCCCCCCTACGAGCAGTACTTC,CASSYERGPPYEQYF
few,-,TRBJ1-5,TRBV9,TGTGCCAGCAGCCCCCGGCCAGGAGGGGAACAGCCCCAGCATTTT,CASSPRPGGEQPQHF
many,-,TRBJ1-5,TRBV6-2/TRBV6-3,TGTGCCAGCAGACCTCTGAGACGAGAAAATCAGCCCCAGCATTTT,CASRPLRRENQPQHF
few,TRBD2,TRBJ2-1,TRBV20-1,TGCAGTGCTAGGGCTAGCGGGGGGGCCGGCCTTAATGAGCAGTTCTTC,CSARASGGAGLNEQFF
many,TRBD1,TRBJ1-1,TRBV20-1,TGCAGTGCTAGAGATGACAGGGGGCCGGCCACTGAAGCTTTCTTT,CSARDDRGPATEAFF
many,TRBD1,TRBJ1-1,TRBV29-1,TGCAGCGTTGAAAAGGGGGTACAGGGGCGGGCTTTCTTT,CSVEKGVQGRAFF
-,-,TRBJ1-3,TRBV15,TGTGCCACCAGCAGAGACCGGTTCGGGGTAGGCTCTGGAAACACCATATATTTT,CATSRDRFGVGSGNTIYF
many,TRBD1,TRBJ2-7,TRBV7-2,TGTGCCAGCACTTCGAAGGGGGCCCGGAGCTCTTACGAGCAGTACTTC,CASTSKGARSSYEQYF
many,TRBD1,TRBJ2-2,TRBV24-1,TGTGCCACCAGTGATAGGGGACAGGGGGCGCCCGGGGAGCTGTTTTTT,CATSDRGQGAPGELFF
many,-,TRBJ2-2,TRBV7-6,TGTGCCAGCAGCACCACCGGGGAGCTGTTTTTT,CASSTTGELFF